A selection of T cell receptor beta chains follows, all from one sample in a study of T cell repertoires in cytomegalovirus infection. TCRdb reprocessed the reads with MiXCR, giving one entry per CDR3 protein. Here the sample spans some 130,000 distinct CDR3 sequences, 8% to 9% being singletons. Specimen: PBMCs. All receptors come from a human donor in good health (CMV status not recorded). Some clones in this sample may be carry-over from other donors' samples. The CDR3 runs from the conserved cysteine through the conserved F or W. D genes are given only for firm matches. Some rows have no size entry. The others give once, few or many, or a class for an expanded clone.

NA,TRBV20-1,TRBJ1-5,many,CSASQPGAGTNQPQHF,TGCAGTGCTAGCCAGCCGGGGGCCGGGACCAATCAGCCCCAGCATTTT
NA,TRBV28,TRBJ2-1,many,CASSFSFNEQFF,TGTGCCAGCAGTTTCTCTTTCAATGAGCAGTTCTTC
NA,TRBV12-3/TRBV12-4,TRBJ1-4,many,CASSQGQGSEKLFF,TGTGCCAGCAGCCAAGGGCAGGGAAGTGAAAAACTGTTTTTT
TRBD2,TRBV5-1,TRBJ2-5,few,CASSWTSGGNQETQYF,TGCGCCAGCAGCTGGACTAGCGGGGGGAACCAAGAGACCCAGTACTTC
NA,TRBV5-5,TRBJ1-1,many,CASSFIPGNTEAFF,TGTGCCAGCAGCTTTATTCCCGGGAACACTGAAGCTTTCTTT
NA,TRBV20-1,TRBJ1-5,NA,CSARASGGNQPQHF,TGCAGTGCCCGGGCCTCCGGGGGTAATCAGCCCCAGCATTTT
NA,TRBV6-6,TRBJ2-2,few,CASTRIGTGELFF,TGTGCCAGCACAAGGATAGGCACCGGGGAGCTGTTTTTT
NA,TRBV28,TRBJ1-1,many,CASRPGQQNTEAFF,TGTGCCAGCAGACCCGGGCAGCAGAACACTGAAGCTTTCTTT
NA,TRBV7-2,TRBJ2-2,many,CASSVGLGTGELFF,TGTGCCAGCAGCGTCGGACTGGGGACCGGGGAGCTGTTTTTT
TRBD2,TRBV7-2,TRBJ2-1,many,CASSRTRDNEQFF,TGTGCCAGCAGCCGGACTAGGGACAATGAGCAGTTCTTC
NA,TRBV30,TRBJ1-6,many,CAWIRDNYNSPLHF,TGTGCCTGGATAAGGGACAACTATAATTCACCCCTCCACTTT
NA,TRBV5-1,TRBJ2-2,few,CASSLVDTGELFF,TGCGCCAGCAGCTTGGTTGACACCGGGGAGCTGTTTTTT
TRBD2,TRBV7-6,TRBJ2-3,many,CASSSPPGGLATDTQYF,TGTGCCAGCAGCTCCCCTCCGGGTGGACTAGCCACAGATACGCAGTATTTT
TRBD2,TRBV5-6,TRBJ2-1,many,CASSLALAGGYNEQFF,TGTGCCAGCAGCTTGGCCCTAGCGGGGGGTTACAATGAGCAGTTCTTC
NA,TRBV5-1,TRBJ1-6,NA,CASSFVSGTTLGDSPLHF,TGCGCCAGCAGCTTCGTTTCCGGGACAACACTTGGGGATTCACCCCTCCACTTT
TRBD1,TRBV5-4,TRBJ2-3,many,CASTQDRGTDTQYF,TGTGCCAGCACCCAGGACAGGGGTACAGATACGCAGTATTTT
TRBD1,TRBV12-3/TRBV12-4,TRBJ2-7,many,CASSPGQGPRNEQYF,TGTGCCAGCAGTCCTGGACAGGGTCCTCGGAACGAGCAGTACTTC
NA,TRBV7-9,TRBJ1-4,few,CASSLDGRNEKLFF,TGTGCCAGCAGCTTAGATGGGCGTAATGAAAAACTGTTTTTT
NA,TRBV7-6,TRBJ2-2,many,CASSFTAAGELFF,TGTGCCAGCAGCTTTACCGCAGCCGGGGAGCTGTTTTTT
TRBD1,TRBV5-1,TRBJ1-1,NA,CASSLNGNIGITGAVSEAFF,TGCGCCAGCAGCTTGAATGGTAATATCGGGATAACAGGGGCGGTTTCTGAAGCTTTCTTT
TRBD2,TRBV10-3,TRBJ2-5,many,CAISPTPRLAGDQETQYF,TGTGCCATCAGTCCAACACCCCGACTAGCGGGAGACCAAGAGACCCAGTACTTC
NA,TRBV20-1,TRBJ2-7,NA,CSASVRVGPYEQYF,TGCAGTGCTAGTGTGAGGGTAGGGCCCTACGAGCAGTACTTC
TRBD2,TRBV5-1,TRBJ2-2,few,CASAGLAATFGTGELFF,TGCGCCAGCGCCGGACTAGCAGCCACCTTTGGCACCGGGGAGCTGTTTTTT
TRBD1,TRBV2,TRBJ1-1,many,CASRPDRGATEAFF,TGTGCCAGCAGACCGGACAGGGGGGCGACTGAAGCTTTCTTT
NA,TRBV7-2,TRBJ2-3,many,CASSFPTSTDTQYF,TGTGCCAGCAGCTTCCCAACTAGCACAGATACGCAGTATTTT
NA,TRBV20-1,TRBJ1-1,many,CSASGPPFEAFF,TGCAGTGCTTCGGGACCCCCGTTTGAAGCTTTCTTT
NA,TRBV2,TRBJ1-3,many,CASSDTRAGNTIYF,TGTGCCAGCAGTGACACCAGGGCTGGAAACACCATATATTTT
NA,TRBV29-1,TRBJ2-1,many,CSVEPRGPEFYNEQFF,TGCAGCGTTGAACCCCGGGGACCAGAGTTCTACAATGAGCAGTTCTTC
NA,TRBV2,TRBJ1-4,many,CASSDGVSANEKLFF,TGTGCCAGCAGTGACGGTGTATCGGCTAATGAAAAACTGTTTTTT
TRBD1,TRBV7-4,TRBJ1-4,many,CASSSGQTGPGRPNEKLFF,TGTGCCAGCAGCTCCGGACAGACAGGGCCAGGAAGACCTAATGAAAAACTGTTTTTT
NA,TRBV20-1,TRBJ2-5,NA,CSALSGETQYF,TGCAGTGCCCTCTCAGGAGAGACCCAGTACTTC
NA,TRBV28,TRBJ2-1,few,CASRLTGTTSYNEQFF,TGTGCCAGCAGGCTCACAGGGACTACCTCCTACAATGAGCAGTTCTTC
NA,TRBV9,TRBJ1-6,NA,CASSVTTNSPLHF,TGTGCCAGCAGCGTAACAACCAATTCACCCCTCCACTTT
TRBD1,TRBV7-3,TRBJ2-1,many,CASSFTGDPYNEQFF,TGTGCCAGCAGCTTCACAGGGGACCCCTACAATGAGCAGTTCTTC
NA,TRBV2,TRBJ2-3,many,CASSGIASDTQYF,TGTGCCAGCAGTGGGATCGCTTCGGATACGCAGTATTTT
NA,TRBV29-1,TRBJ2-1,NA,CSVEGLRPGAAYNEQFF,TGCAGCGTTGAAGGTCTCCGGCCCGGGGCGGCGTACAATGAGCAGTTCTTC
TRBD2,TRBV7-2,TRBJ2-5,many,CASSLATSGAPGQETQYF,TGTGCCAGCAGCTTAGCGACTAGCGGGGCCCCGGGTCAAGAGACCCAGTACTTC
TRBD1,TRBV6-6,TRBJ1-5,many,CASRKGQGLNQPQHF,TGTGCCAGCAGAAAGGGACAGGGGCTTAATCAGCCCCAGCATTTT
TRBD1,TRBV7-8,TRBJ2-7,many,CASSPHATGGSYEQYF,TGTGCCAGCAGCCCACATGCGACAGGGGGGTCCTACGAGCAGTACTTC
NA,TRBV29-1,TRBJ2-3,many,CSVVVGLTTDTQYF,TGCAGCGTTGTTGTCGGACTAACCACAGATACGCAGTATTTT
TRBD2,TRBV7-2,TRBJ2-1,many,CASSPRRAGGLEQFF,TGTGCCAGCAGCCCCCGGAGGGCGGGGGGGCTTGAGCAGTTCTTC